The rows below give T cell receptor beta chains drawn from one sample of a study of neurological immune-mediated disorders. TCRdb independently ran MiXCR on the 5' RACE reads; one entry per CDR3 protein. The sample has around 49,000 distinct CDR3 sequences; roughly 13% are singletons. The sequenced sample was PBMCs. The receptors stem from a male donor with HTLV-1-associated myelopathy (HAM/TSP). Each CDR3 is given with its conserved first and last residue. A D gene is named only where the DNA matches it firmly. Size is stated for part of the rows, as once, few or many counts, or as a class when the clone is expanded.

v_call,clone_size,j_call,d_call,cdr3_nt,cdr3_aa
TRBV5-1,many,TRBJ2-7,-,TGCGCCAGCAGCTTGGGTGAGGCGAGCTCCTACGAGCAGTACTTC,CASSLGEASSYEQYF
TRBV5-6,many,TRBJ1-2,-,TGTGCCAGCAGCTTTCTTGTCTATGGCTACACCTTC,CASSFLVYGYTF
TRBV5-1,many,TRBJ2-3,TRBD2,TGCGCCAGCAGCTTCGGGACTAGCTTACCTCCAGATACGCAGTATTTT,CASSFGTSLPPDTQYF
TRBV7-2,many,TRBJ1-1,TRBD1,TGTGCCAGCAGCTCGCTATGGGGGACAGGGTTTCGTGTGAACACTGAAGCTTTCTTT,CASSSLWGTGFRVNTEAFF
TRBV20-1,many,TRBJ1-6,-,TGCAGTGCTAGCGGGGAGGTTAATTCACCCCTCCACTTT,CSASGEVNSPLHF
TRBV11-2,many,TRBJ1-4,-,TGTGCCAGCAGCTTTACCAGGGAAGTGGGAAAACTGTTTTTT,CASSFTREVGKLFF
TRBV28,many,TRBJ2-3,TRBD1,TGTGCCAGCAGTTCCCCGGGACAGGGGGCGAAAGATACGCAGTATTTT,CASSSPGQGAKDTQYF
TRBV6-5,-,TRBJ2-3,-,TGTGCCAGCAGTCAAGGATCCGGGTCGCAGTATTTT,CASSQGSGSQYF
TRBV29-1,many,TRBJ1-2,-,TGCAGCGCCCCTGGGACGGATTACTATGGCTACACCTTC,CSAPGTDYYGYTF
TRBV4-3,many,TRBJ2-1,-,TGCGCCAGCAGCCAAGATGGTTCTCCGGGCATCCTCGACAATGAGCAGTTCTTC,CASSQDGSPGILDNEQFF
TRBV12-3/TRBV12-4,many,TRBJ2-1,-,TGTGCCAGCAGGCCCGGACTCTTGAGCTCCTACAATGAGCAGTTCTTC,CASRPGLLSSYNEQFF
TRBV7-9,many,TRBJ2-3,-,TGTGCCAGCAGCTTAGTGTCCAGAGTAGATACGCAGTATTTT,CASSLVSRVDTQYF
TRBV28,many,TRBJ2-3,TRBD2,TGTGCCAGCACCCAATGGGGGGGGGGTAGCACAGATACGCAGTATTTT,CASTQWGGGSTDTQYF
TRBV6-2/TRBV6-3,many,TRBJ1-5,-,TGTGCCAGCGCCGCGGGCAATCAGCCCCAGCATTTT,CASAAGNQPQHF
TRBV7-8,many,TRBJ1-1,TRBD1,TGTGCCAGCAGCGGCAGACAGGGTATGAACACTGAAGCTTTCTTT,CASSGRQGMNTEAFF
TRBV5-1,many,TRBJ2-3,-,TGCGCCAGCAGCGACTTCCACCCAGGGACAGATACGCAGTATTTT,CASSDFHPGTDTQYF
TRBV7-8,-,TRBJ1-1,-,TGTGCCAGCAGCTTTTCTCGTGGGGACACTGAAGCTTTCTTT,CASSFSRGDTEAFF
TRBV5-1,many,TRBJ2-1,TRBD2,TGCGCCAGCAGCACCGGGACTAGCGGGGGGGCCGATGAGCAGTTCTTC,CASSTGTSGGADEQFF
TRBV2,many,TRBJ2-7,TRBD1,TGTGCCAGCAGTCCCATTCTAGGGACAGGGGCCTACGAGCAGTACTTC,CASSPILGTGAYEQYF
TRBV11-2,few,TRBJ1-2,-,TGTGCCAGCAGCTTAGAGCGCAACTATGGCTACACCTTC,CASSLERNYGYTF
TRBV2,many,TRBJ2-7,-,TGTGCCAGCAGTGAAACCGGGACGGTAGGCTACGAGCAGTACTTC,CASSETGTVGYEQYF
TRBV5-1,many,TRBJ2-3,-,TGCGCCAGCAGCTTGTTGGGGGAAGATACGCAGTATTTT,CASSLLGEDTQYF